A selection of T cell receptor beta chains follows, all from one sample in a study of cytomegalovirus exposure and HLA in healthy donors. TCRdb's table, derived via immunoSEQ multiplex PCR, lists solely in-frame clones and lacks some. Seen here are some 85,000 clones, around three quarters observed once, and the top ten hold 1.1% to 1.5%. The specimen was PBMCs. Receptor source: a male donor in good health and CMV-seronegative. Both conserved end residues are part of each CDR3. Fields, in order: CDR3 protein, CDR3 DNA, clone size, J gene, V gene, D gene. D genes are given only for firm matches. Rows give clone size only sometimes, using once, few, many, or a class for an expanded clone.

CDR3 protein: CASRRGEKETQYF
CDR3 DNA: TGTGCCAGCCGACGGGGGGAAAAAGAGACCCAGTACTTC
clone size: once
J gene: TRBJ2-5
V gene: TRBV6-6
D gene: TRBD2

CDR3 protein: CSVARGNTEAFF
CDR3 DNA: TGCAGCGTTGCCAGGGGAAACACTGAAGCTTTCTTT
clone size: NA
J gene: TRBJ1-1
V gene: TRBV29-1
D gene: NA

CDR3 protein: CASGFSGQGNSYGYTF
CDR3 DNA: TGTGCTAGTGGTTTCTCGGGACAGGGGAATTCCTATGGCTACACCTTC
clone size: once
J gene: TRBJ1-2
V gene: TRBV12-5
D gene: TRBD1

CDR3 protein: CASSPGTSGAYNEQFF
CDR3 DNA: TGTGCCAGCAGCCCAGGGACTAGCGGAGCCTACAATGAGCAGTTCTTC
clone size: NA
J gene: TRBJ2-1
V gene: TRBV9
D gene: TRBD2

CDR3 protein: CASSYSISESSGYTF
CDR3 DNA: TGTGCCAGCAGTTACTCGATATCGGAGTCTAGTGGCTACACCTTC
clone size: NA
J gene: TRBJ1-2
V gene: TRBV6-5
D gene: NA

CDR3 protein: CASSWTGGLLETTEAFF
CDR3 DNA: TGTGCCAGTAGTTGGACAGGGGGCTTATTGGAGACCACTGAAGCTTTCTTT
clone size: NA
J gene: TRBJ1-1
V gene: TRBV19
D gene: TRBD1

CDR3 protein: CASSLGIPGNNEQFF
CDR3 DNA: TGTGCCAGCAGCTTAGGGATCCCGGGGAACAATGAGCAGTTCTTC
clone size: once
J gene: TRBJ2-1
V gene: TRBV7-2
D gene: NA

CDR3 protein: CASPDTWGGYEQYF
CDR3 DNA: TGTGCCAGCCCTGACACGTGGGGGGGCTACGAGCAGTACTTC
clone size: NA
J gene: TRBJ2-7
V gene: TRBV6-4
D gene: TRBD2

CDR3 protein: CASSRGGQGGQETQYF
CDR3 DNA: TGTGCCAGTAGTAGAGGCGGTCAAGGGGGACAAGAGACCCAGTACTTC
clone size: NA
J gene: TRBJ2-5
V gene: TRBV19
D gene: NA

CDR3 protein: CASSPRTGGDTQYF
CDR3 DNA: TGTGCCAGCAGCCCGAGGACAGGGGGAGATACGCAGTATTTT
clone size: few
J gene: TRBJ2-3
V gene: TRBV5-6
D gene: TRBD1

CDR3 protein: CASSSRTSGGNNEQFF
CDR3 DNA: TGTGCCAGCAGCTCCAGGACTAGCGGGGGGAACAATGAGCAGTTCTTC
clone size: NA
J gene: TRBJ2-1
V gene: TRBV7-6
D gene: TRBD2

CDR3 protein: CASSSSLGGYNEQFF
CDR3 DNA: TGTGCCAGCAGTTCATCATTAGGGGGCTACAATGAGCAGTTCTTC
clone size: NA
J gene: TRBJ2-1
V gene: TRBV25-1
D gene: NA

CDR3 protein: CVSSRIPGEGTGELFF
CDR3 DNA: TGCGTCAGCAGCCGAATACCGGGAGAGGGAACCGGGGAGCTGTTTTTT
clone size: NA
J gene: TRBJ2-2
V gene: TRBV5-1
D gene: NA

CDR3 protein: CASSSYTGELFF
CDR3 DNA: TGTGCCAGCAGTTCCTACACCGGGGAGCTGTTTTTT
clone size: NA
J gene: TRBJ2-2
V gene: TRBV28
D gene: NA

CDR3 protein: CASSSQGANTGELFF
CDR3 DNA: TGTGCCAGCAGTTCACAGGGGGCGAACACCGGGGAGCTGTTTTTT
clone size: NA
J gene: TRBJ2-2
V gene: TRBV28
D gene: TRBD1

CDR3 protein: CASSLAMSRGTGPFREETQYF
CDR3 DNA: TGCGCCAGCAGCTTGGCCATGTCACGCGGGACAGGGCCGTTTAGGGAAGAGACCCAGTACTTC
clone size: NA
J gene: TRBJ2-5
V gene: TRBV5-1
D gene: TRBD1

CDR3 protein: CASSQLAGGTGELFF
CDR3 DNA: TGCGCCAGCAGCCAATTAGCGGGGGGCACCGGGGAGCTGTTTTTT
clone size: NA
J gene: TRBJ2-2
V gene: TRBV4-3
D gene: TRBD2

CDR3 protein: CASSAEVGEQFF
CDR3 DNA: TGCGCCAGCAGCGCCGAGGTCGGCGAGCAGTTCTTC
clone size: few
J gene: TRBJ2-1
V gene: TRBV4-1
D gene: NA

CDR3 protein: CASSLVAQTSYEAFF
CDR3 DNA: TGTGCCAGCAGCTTAGTAGCCCAGACGTCCTATGAAGCTTTCTTT
clone size: NA
J gene: TRBJ1-1
V gene: TRBV11-2
D gene: NA

CDR3 protein: CASTPVGRVRPQHF
CDR3 DNA: TGTGCCAGCACCCCAGTGGGCAGGGTGAGGCCCCAGCATTTT
clone size: once
J gene: TRBJ1-5
V gene: TRBV28
D gene: NA

CDR3 protein: CASSQGGQGGNYGYTF
CDR3 DNA: TGCGCCAGCAGCCAAGGCGGACAGGGAGGGAACTATGGCTACACCTTC
clone size: NA
J gene: TRBJ1-2
V gene: TRBV4-1
D gene: TRBD1

CDR3 protein: CASSIGGQGHRQPQHF
CDR3 DNA: TGTGCCAGTAGTATAGGGGGACAGGGACATCGTCAGCCCCAGCATTTT
clone size: NA
J gene: TRBJ1-5
V gene: TRBV19
D gene: TRBD1

CDR3 protein: CASSTAWLAGGRITGELFF
CDR3 DNA: TGTGCCAGCAGCACAGCCTGGCTAGCGGGGGGACGGATCACCGGGGAGCTGTTTTTT
clone size: medium-sized
J gene: TRBJ2-2
V gene: TRBV5-6
D gene: TRBD2

CDR3 protein: CASSARADSTDTQYF
CDR3 DNA: TGTGCCAGCAGTGCCAGGGCAGACAGTACAGATACGCAGTATTTT
clone size: NA
J gene: TRBJ2-3
V gene: TRBV2
D gene: NA

CDR3 protein: CASSSKQGAGNQPQHF
CDR3 DNA: TGTGCCAGCAGTTCGAAACAGGGGGCGGGCAATCAGCCCCAGCATTTT
clone size: NA
J gene: TRBJ1-5
V gene: TRBV28
D gene: TRBD1

CDR3 protein: CASSPGQGTDTQYF
CDR3 DNA: TGCGCCAGCAGCCCAGGACAGGGTACAGATACGCAGTATTTT
clone size: NA
J gene: TRBJ2-3
V gene: TRBV4-1
D gene: TRBD1